The 18 T cell receptor beta chains given below trace back to one sample, sequenced in a study of T cell changes during pregnancy in multiple sclerosis. The assay was immunoSEQ multiplex PCR, and TCRdb's table has in-frame clones only and misses some. The table includes approximately 64,000 clones, approximately 92% detected once. Source: peripheral blood, taken in the first trimester of pregnancy. These receptors were obtained from a female donor with multiple sclerosis, enrolled in a pregnancy study.

The chain combines TRBV6-5 with TRBJ2-2; D is perhaps TRBD2 (5 bases). Germline values: CDR1 MNHEY, CDR2 SVGAGI. The V and J ends lost 2 bases and 6 bases respectively, with 16 bases between them. The CDR3 contains 16 residues. The CDR3 coding sequence is TGTGCCAGCAGTTACCTTACGGCCGGGCGGGCCGGGGAGCTGTTTTTT. This codes for CASSYLTAGRAGELFF.

The rearrangement uses TRBV12-5 and TRBJ2-1; tentative D call: TRBD2 (5 bases). The CDR3 runs to 15 residues. Trimming removed 3 bases at V and 14 bases at J, with 23 bases between. Germline lookup yields CDR1 LGHNT and CDR2 FRNRAP. The CDR3 spells CASGLGSWASTGEFF. For the CDR3, the DNA is TGTGCTAGTGGTTTAGGTTCTTGGGCGTCAACCGGGGAGTTCTTC.

The J gene is TRBJ1-2, the V gene TRBV19; D not certain. The CDR3 spans 14 residues. The V end was cut by 4 bases, the J end by 3 bases, with 12 bases between. Germline CDR1 reads LNHDA; CDR2 reads SQIVND (reference sequence). CDR3 DNA sequence: TGTGCCAGTAGTAGGTTGGAGTACGACTATGGCTACACCTTC. This translates into CASSRLEYDYGYTF.

The chain joins TRBV6-5 to TRBJ2-6, with TRBD1 matching 7 bases. This CDR3 comprises 15 residues. The V segment lost 6 bases and the J segment 4 bases; nucleotides outside the gene matches: 6. Looked up from germline, CDR1 is MNHEY and CDR2 is SVGAGI. Written as DNA, the CDR3 is TGTGCCAGCAGAGCCGACAGGGCCGGGGCCAACGTCCTGACTTTC. Encoded protein: CASRADRAGANVLTF.

The chain uses TRBV18 and TRBJ2-1; unclear D gene. The CDR3 is made up of 15 amino acids. Trimming left V 2 bases short and J 1 base short, with 9 bases between. CDR1 and CDR2 from the germline V gene are KGHSH and LQKENI. The CDR3 nucleotides are TGTGCCAGCTCACCAAATCTTCGGTCCTACAATGAGCAGTTCTTC. It codes for CASSPNLRSYNEQFF.

This chain connects TRBV7-2 to TRBJ1-2, with 7 bases identical to TRBD1. The V gene's germline CDR1 is SGHTA and CDR2 FQGNSA. Trimming at V came to 4 bases and at J to 8 bases, leaving 13 bases not matched to a gene. The length of the CDR3 is 15 residues. In nucleotides, the CDR3 is TGTGCCAGCAGCTCCCAAGGACAGGTTCAGGGGGGCTACACCTTC. Translation gives CASSSQGQVQGGYTF. Using reference TRBV7-2 and TRBJ1-2 for the parts outside the CDR3, the full variable domain is GAGVSQSPSNKVTEKGKDVELRCDPISGHTALYWYRQSLGQGLEFLIYFQGNSAPDKSGLPSDRFSAERTGGSVSTLTIQRTQQEDSAVYLCASSSQGQVQGGYTFGSGTRLTVV.

The genes are TRBV28 and TRBJ1-5, with D possibly being TRBD1 (5 bases). Germline-derived CDR1 and CDR2 are MDHEN and SYDVKM. The CDR3 contains 13 residues. The V end lost 6 bases, the J end lost 4 bases, and 10 bases lay between the germline ends. The DNA of the CDR3 is TGTGCCAGCAGACCCTCAGGGAATCAGCCCCAGCATTTT. Translating it yields CASRPSGNQPQHF.

The genes are TRBV28 and TRBJ2-1; TRBD2 is a possible D gene (6 bases). The CDR3 extends over 15 amino acids. The ends were cut back, 3 bases at V and 7 bases at J, with 16 bases in the middle. CDR1 is MDHEN and CDR2 is SYDVKM in the germline V gene. Here the CDR3 reads CASSFPSGAGNEQFF. The CDR3 DNA reads TGTGCCAGCAGTTTCCCGTCGGGAGCTGGTAATGAGCAGTTCTTC.

The V call is TRBV19, the J call TRBJ2-7; 13 bases map to TRBD2. Germline CDR1 is LNHDA and CDR2 is SQIVND (reference sequence). CDR3 length: 13 residues. Trimming cost V 9 bases and J 6 bases; bases outside gene matches: 5. The CDR3: CASRTSGSFEQYF. CDR3 coding DNA: TGTGCCAGCCGGACTAGCGGGAGTTTCGAGCAGTACTTC.

The rearrangement uses TRBV9 and TRBJ2-4, with 7 positions matching TRBD1. V was clipped by 5 bases and J by 7 bases; unmatched bases: 6. This CDR3 contains 13 residues. The germline V gene has CDR1 SGDLS and CDR2 YYNGEE. CDR3 amino acids: CASSAGTANIQYF. Written as DNA, the CDR3 is TGTGCCAGCAGTGCTGGGACAGCCAACATTCAGTACTTC.

This clone was found once. The chain carries TRBV7-8 and TRBJ2-2, with TRBD2 matching 9 bases. In germline, CDR1 is SGHVS, CDR2 FQNEAQ. V shed 7 bases, J shed 0 bases, and the junction held 3 bases outside the gene matches. The CDR3 covers 15 residues. The CDR3 sequence: CASKIAGANTGELFF. Here the CDR3 DNA reads TGTGCCAGCAAAATAGCGGGGGCGAACACCGGGGAGCTGTTTTTT.

The chain uses TRBV19 and TRBJ1-2; D ambiguous. V dropped 6 bases and J dropped 6 bases, with 17 bases sitting between them. Germline V gene data show CDR1 as LNHDA and CDR2 as SQIVND (reference sequence). The CDR3 extends over 14 amino acids. CDR3 DNA: TGTGCCAGTAGGTATCTGGGCTTGGAGGATGGCTACACCTTC. Translating it yields CASRYLGLEDGYTF.

The rearrangement links TRBV18 to TRBJ2-1; no reliable D call. The CDR3 is 12 residues long. Trimming left V 4 bases short and J 6 bases short, with 7 bases between. Looked up from germline, CDR1 is KGHSH and CDR2 is LQKENI. This chain's CDR3 is CASSRIGNEQFF. For the CDR3, the DNA is TGTGCCAGCTCACGCATCGGCAATGAGCAGTTCTTC.

With respect to this clone: A read error may account for a junction end that differs from germline. This rearrangement joins TRBV7-3 to TRBJ2-5, with D perhaps matching TRBD1 (5 bases). The CDR3 is made up of 13 amino acids. Germline CDR1 is SGHTA and CDR2 is FQGTGA. CDR3 protein: CASSLTLQGTQYF. The CDR3 nucleotides read TGTGCCAGCAGCCTAACCCTCCAGGGGACCCAGTACTTC.

The chain combines TRBV9 with TRBJ2-5; TRBD1 matches 7 bases. This CDR3 region has 15 residues. Germline CDR1 reads SGDLS; CDR2 reads YYNGEE. The J segment lost 5 bases and the V segment lost 0 bases, leaving 7 bases of the junction unmatched. The DNA of the CDR3 is TGTGCCAGCAGCGTAGAGTCAGACAGGGCGGAGACCCAGTACTTC. Its translation: CASSVESDRAETQYF.

The rearrangement uses TRBV19 and TRBJ2-5, with no clear D. Germline CDR1 and CDR2: LNHDA and SQIVND (reference sequence). V was cut by 2 bases and J by 4 bases, with 8 bases left in between. The CDR3 runs to 13 residues. CDR3 nucleotide sequence: TGTGCCAGTAGTATAACAGCAAGAGAGACCCAGTACTTC. Translated: CASSITARETQYF.

The chain is built from TRBV7-2 and TRBJ2-1; no firm D call. The CDR3 spans 11 residues. Germline lookup yields CDR1 SGHTA and CDR2 FQGNSA. V was trimmed by 3 bases and J by 8 bases, leaving 5 bases between them. The CDR3 region is CASSFFDEQFF. CDR3 DNA: TGTGCCAGCAGCTTTTTCGATGAGCAGTTCTTC. The whole variable domain, remainder taken from reference TRBV7-2 and TRBJ2-1, is GAGVSQSPSNKVTEKGKDVELRCDPISGHTALYWYRQSLGQGLEFLIYFQGNSAPDKSGLPSDRFSAERTGGSVSTLTIQRTQQEDSAVYLCASSFFDEQFFGPGTRLTVL.

This clone appeared once. The V gene is TRBV6-6, the J gene TRBJ2-1; TRBD2 agrees at 7 bases. Germline CDR1 MNHNY, CDR2 SVGAGI (reference sequence). The CDR3 is 14 amino acids. V gave up 6 bases and J gave up 3 bases; unmatched junction bases: 5. CDR3 in DNA: TGTGCCAGCAGCCCGACTAGCAGCTACAATGAGCAGTTCTTC. Translating it yields CASSPTSSYNEQFF.